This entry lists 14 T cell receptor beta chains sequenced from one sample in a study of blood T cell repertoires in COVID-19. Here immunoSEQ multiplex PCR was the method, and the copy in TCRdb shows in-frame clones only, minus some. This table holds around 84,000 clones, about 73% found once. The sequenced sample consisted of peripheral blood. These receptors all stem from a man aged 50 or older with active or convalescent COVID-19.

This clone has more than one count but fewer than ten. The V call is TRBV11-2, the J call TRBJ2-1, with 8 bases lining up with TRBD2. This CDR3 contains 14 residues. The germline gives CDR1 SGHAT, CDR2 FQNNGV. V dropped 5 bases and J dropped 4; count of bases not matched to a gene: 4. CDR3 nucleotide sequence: TGTGCCAGCAGCCTGGGACTAGTATACAATGAGCAGTTCTTC. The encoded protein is CASSLGLVYNEQFF.

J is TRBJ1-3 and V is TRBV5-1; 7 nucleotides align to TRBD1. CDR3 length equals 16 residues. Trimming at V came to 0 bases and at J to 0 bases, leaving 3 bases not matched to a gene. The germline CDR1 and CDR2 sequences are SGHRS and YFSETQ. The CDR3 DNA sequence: TGCGCCAGCAGCTTGGTGACAGGGTTCTCTGGAAACACCATATATTTT. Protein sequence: CASSLVTGFSGNTIYF.

CDR3 in DNA: TGTGCCAGCAGCCTAGGTAGTCCTGGAAACACCATATATTTT. Its translation: CASSLGSPGNTIYF. The gene calls are TRBV7-8 and TRBJ1-3; no clear D gene. V was cut by 5 bases and J by 2 bases, with 10 bases left in between. CDR1 is SGHVS and CDR2 is FQNEAQ in the germline V gene. The CDR3 consists of 14 residues.

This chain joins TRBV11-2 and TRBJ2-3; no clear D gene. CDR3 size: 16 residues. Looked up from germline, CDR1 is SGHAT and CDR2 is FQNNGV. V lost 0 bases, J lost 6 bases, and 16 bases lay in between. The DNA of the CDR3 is TGTGCCAGCAGCTTAGATCCCGAGAGGTCTGGGGATACGCAGTATTTT. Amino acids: CASSLDPERSGDTQYF.

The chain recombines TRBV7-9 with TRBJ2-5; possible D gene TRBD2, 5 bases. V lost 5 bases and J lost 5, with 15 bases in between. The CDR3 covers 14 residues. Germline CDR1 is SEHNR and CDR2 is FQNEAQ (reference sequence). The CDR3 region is CASSEGPTGETQYF. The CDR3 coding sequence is TGTGCCAGCAGCGAGGGCCCCACTGGGGAGACCCAGTACTTC. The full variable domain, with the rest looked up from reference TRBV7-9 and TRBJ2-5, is DTGVSQNPRHKITKRGQNVTFRCDPISEHNRLYWYRQTLGQGPEFLTYFQNEAQLEKSRLLSDRFSAERPKGSFSTLEIQRTEQGDSAMYLCASSEGPTGETQYFGPGTRLLVL.

DNA for the CDR3: TGTGCCAGCAGCCAGGACCAGACAGGGGGCCGTGAAAAACTGTTTTTT. Translating gives CASSQDQTGGREKLFF. The chain recombines TRBV3-1 (or the pseudogene TRBV3-2) with TRBJ1-4, with 10 positions matching TRBD1. CDR3 length equals 16 residues. V dropped 3 bases and J dropped 7; count of bases not matched to a gene: 8. Germline loops: CDR1 LGHDT, CDR2 YNNKEL (reference sequence).

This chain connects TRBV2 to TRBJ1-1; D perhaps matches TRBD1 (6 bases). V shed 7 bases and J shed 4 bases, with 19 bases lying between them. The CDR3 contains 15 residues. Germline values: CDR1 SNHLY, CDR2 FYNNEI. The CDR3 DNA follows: TGTGCCAGCACCCGAAGCTCAGGGGTGGGCACTGAAGCTTTCTTT. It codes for CASTRSSGVGTEAFF.

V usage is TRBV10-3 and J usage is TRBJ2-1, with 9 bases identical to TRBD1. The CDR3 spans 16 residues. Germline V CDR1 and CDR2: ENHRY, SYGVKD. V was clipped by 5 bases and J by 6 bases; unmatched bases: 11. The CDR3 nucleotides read TGTGCCATCAGTCCGCCCACAGGGGGCGTTGGCAATGAGCAGTTCTTC. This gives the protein CAISPPTGGVGNEQFF.

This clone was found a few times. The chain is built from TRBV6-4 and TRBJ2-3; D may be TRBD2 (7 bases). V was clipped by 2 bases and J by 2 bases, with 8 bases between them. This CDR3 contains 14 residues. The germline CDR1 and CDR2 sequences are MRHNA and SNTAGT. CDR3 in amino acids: CASSDGGATDTQYF. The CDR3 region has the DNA TGTGCCAGCAGTGACGGGGGGGCCACAGATACGCAGTATTTT.

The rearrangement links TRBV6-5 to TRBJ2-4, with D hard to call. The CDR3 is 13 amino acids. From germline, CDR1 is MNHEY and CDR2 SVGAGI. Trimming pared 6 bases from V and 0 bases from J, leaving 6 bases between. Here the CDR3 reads CASRRLAKNIQYF. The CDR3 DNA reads TGTGCCAGCAGACGGTTAGCCAAAAACATTCAGTACTTC.

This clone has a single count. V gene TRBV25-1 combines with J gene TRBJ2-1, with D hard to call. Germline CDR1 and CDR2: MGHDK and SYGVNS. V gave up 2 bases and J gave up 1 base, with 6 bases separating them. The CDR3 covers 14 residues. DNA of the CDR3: TGTGCCAGCAGTGAACCCGGGTCCTACAATGAGCAGTTCTTC. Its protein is CASSEPGSYNEQFF.

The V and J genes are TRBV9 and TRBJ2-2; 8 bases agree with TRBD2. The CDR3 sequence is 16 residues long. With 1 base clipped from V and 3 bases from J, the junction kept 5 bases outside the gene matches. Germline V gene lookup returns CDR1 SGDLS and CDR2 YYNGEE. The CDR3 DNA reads TGTGCCAGCAGCGTATTATCCGGGGGGGACACCGGGGAGCTGTTTTTT. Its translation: CASSVLSGGDTGELFF.

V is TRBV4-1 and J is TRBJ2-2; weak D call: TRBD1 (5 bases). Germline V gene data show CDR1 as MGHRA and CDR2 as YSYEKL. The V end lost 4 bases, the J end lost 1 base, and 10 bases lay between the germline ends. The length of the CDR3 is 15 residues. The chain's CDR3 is CASSLRAMNTGELFF. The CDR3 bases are TGCGCCAGCAGCCTCAGGGCAATGAACACCGGGGAGCTGTTTTTT.

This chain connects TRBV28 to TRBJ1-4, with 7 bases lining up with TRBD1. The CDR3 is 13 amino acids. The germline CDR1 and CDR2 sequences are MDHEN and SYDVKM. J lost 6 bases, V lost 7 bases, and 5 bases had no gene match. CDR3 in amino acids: CASTTGVDEKLFF. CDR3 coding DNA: TGTGCCAGCACAACAGGGGTTGATGAAAAACTGTTTTTT. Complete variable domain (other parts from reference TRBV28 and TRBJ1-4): DVKVTQSSRYLVKRTGEKVFLECVQDMDHENMFWYRQDPGLGLRLIYFSYDVKMKEKGDIPEGYSVSREKKERFSLILESASTNQTSMYLCASTTGVDEKLFFGSGTQLSVL.